The T cell receptor (beta chain) under discussion was sequenced for a study of cytomegalovirus exposure and HLA in healthy donors (dated by TCRdb to between 2016 and 2019). Some background on the complete study: According to a later analysis, one platform produced both the 120 validation repertoires and the approximately 600 repertoires of the first cohort. The study was designed to test whether signatures of past pathogen exposure could be identified by cataloging public T cell receptors. A separate validation cohort of over a hundred different subjects was used in addition to the roughly 670-subject first cohort. The study combined high-throughput TCR immunosequencing, statistical association of individual TCRs with disease status, and machine learning to predict cytomegalovirus infection status.

This clone was found once. Its target antigen remains unknown. No quality values exist for individual bases; no much larger clone is one base distant. The donors were included in the validation cohort of 120 subjects, a group kept apart from the approximately 670-subject first cohort. The library was generated by the immunoSEQ multiplex PCR assay. For the original study's pipeline: A statistical classification framework was developed to diagnose cytomegalovirus status using the catalog of TCR beta chain sequences. TCRdb mirrors the immuneACCESS table, restricted to in-frame sequences. Some clones are absent from its copies; in checked studies, under half trace to an unresolved V gene, and the reason for the others is unknown. V, J and clone size are those of that table, while D and trimming were read from the DNA. The sample data list 200,000 to 250,000 clones, and 87% of these were observed just once. About 2% of the sample rests with the top ten.

What the study reported, not specific to this receptor: In both the original and validation cohorts, the classifier was reported to diagnose cytomegalovirus status with high specificity and sensitivity. Across donors, most TCR sequences were observed very rarely, whereas some public TCRs were present in many individuals. All 120 or so repertoires were used to score co-occurrence in the validation cohort in a later analysis, because that analysis had no HLA typing for the cohort. In a later analysis, TCRs clustered in the first cohort were found to also tend to co-occur in the approximately 120 validation repertoires, with 90% to 95% of cluster scores above 0. The study listed 164 TCR beta chains as associated with cytomegalovirus. The authors suggested that the approach could potentially be generalized to other disease states and immunological phenotypes. Three of the identified cytomegalovirus-associated TCR beta chains were confirmed in vitro to be specific for cytomegalovirus antigens.

Inclusive of the bounding cysteine and phenylalanine, the CDR3 is 13 residues long. CDR3 DNA is the only sequence kept; it has 39 bases, read in frame from the first base. CDR1 and CDR2 are read off the germline V gene as SNHLY and FYNNEI. Trimming removed 3 bases from V and 7 bases from J; the gene matches leave 5 bases unexplained. Input material: PBMCs. The TCR sequence derives from a woman aged 18 to 35 in good health and CMV-seropositive. The chain is encoded by TRBV2 joined to TRBJ1-2, with 7 central nucleotides matching TRBD1. CDR3 protein: CASSDYRGVGYTF. The DNA reads TGTGCCAGCAGTGATTACAGGGGTGTTGGCTACACCTTC.